The 11 T cell receptor beta chains reported below all come from one sample, sequenced in a study of radiation and T cells in renal cell carcinoma. Repertoires were generated with immunoSEQ multiplex PCR, while TCRdb's copy carries only in-frame clones and drops some. Of 150,000 or so clones in the sample, 70% to 90% are singletons; the top ten hold 12%. Documented time point: baseline pretreatment blood. Treatment reported: 15 Gy SBRT to primary tumor, nephrectomy 4 weeks later. The sample was blood, taken from a patient whose treatment included radiotherapy and nephrectomy. These TCRs come from a woman aged 45-65 years with renal cell carcinoma.

This clone was seen only once. This chain joins TRBV18 and TRBJ1-5, with no clear D. Looked up from germline, CDR1 is KGHSH and CDR2 is LQKENI. V was shortened by 2 bases and J by 3 bases, with 17 bases between the two germline ends. This CDR3 is 17 amino acids long. CDR3: CASSPFTRSSDNQPQHF. In nucleotides, the CDR3 is TGTGCCAGCTCACCATTCACCAGAAGCTCTGACAATCAGCCCCAGCATTTT.

This clone was seen more than once but under ten times. V gene TRBV19 combines with J gene TRBJ1-2; TRBD1 matches 7 bases. The germline CDR1 and CDR2 sequences are LNHDA and SQIVND (reference sequence). The CDR3 is made up of 14 amino acids. The trim removed 4 bases at V and 8 bases at J, leaving 10 bases unmatched. CDR3 bases: TGTGCCAGTAGTAAAGACAGGGACCCGTACGGCTACACCTTC. This encodes CASSKDRDPYGYTF.

The chain combines TRBV7-8 with TRBJ1-5; unclear D gene. The V gene lost 5 bases and the J gene lost 0 bases, with 5 bases spanning the gap. The CDR3 has 13 residues. The germline gives CDR1 SGHVS, CDR2 FQNEAQ. The CDR3 bases are TGTGCCAGCAGCCAAAGTAGCAATCAGCCCCAGCATTTT. This codes for CASSQSSNQPQHF.

This chain connects TRBV5-4 to TRBJ1-5; no clear D gene. V was pared by 1 base and J by 0 bases, with 5 bases between. This CDR3 is 14 amino acids long. Germline V gene lookup returns CDR1 SGHNT and CDR2 YYREEE (reference sequence). The CDR3, as DNA: TGTGCCAGCAGCTTGATGGGTAGCAATCAGCCCCAGCATTTT. Protein product: CASSLMGSNQPQHF. Variable domain in full (rest from reference TRBV5-4 and TRBJ1-5): ETGVTQSPTHLIKTRGQQVTLRCSSQSGHNTVSWYQQALGQGPQFIFQYYREEENGRGNFPPRFSGLQFPNYSSELNVNALELDDSALYLCASSLMGSNQPQHFGDGTRLSIL.

The rearrangement links TRBV5-4 to TRBJ1-5; D perhaps matches TRBD1 (5 bases). The V and J ends lost 5 bases and 1 base respectively, with 19 bases between them. The CDR3 loop spans 17 amino acids. The germline gives CDR1 SGHNT, CDR2 YYREEE (reference sequence). The CDR3 DNA is TGTGCCAGCAGTCATATCGGGGCAGGGAAAAGCAATCAGCCCCAGCATTTT. It yields the protein CASSHIGAGKSNQPQHF.

V gene TRBV11-1 combines with J gene TRBJ2-7, with D perhaps TRBD2 (7 bases). V gave up 3 bases and J gave up 0 bases, with 15 bases separating them. CDR1 is SGHAT, CDR2 FQDESV, per germline (reference sequence). CDR3 size: 16 residues. The CDR3 bases are TGTGCCAGCAGCTTGGGGGGGCCCCAGAGCTCCTACGAGCAGTACTTC. This sequence encodes CASSLGGPQSSYEQYF. Based on the CDR3 plus reference TRBV11-1 and TRBJ2-7, the full variable domain is EAEVAQSPRYKITEKSQAVAFWCDPISGHATLYWYRQILGQGPELLVQFQDESVVDDSQLPKDRFSAERLKGVDSTLKIQPAELGDSAMYLCASSLGGPQSSYEQYFGPGTRLTVT.

This chain connects TRBV10-3 to TRBJ2-1, with D possibly TRBD1 on 6 matching bases. The CDR3 is made up of 14 amino acids. Germline V gives CDR1 ENHRY, CDR2 SYGVKD. The V gene lost 4 bases and the J gene lost 5 bases, with 12 bases spanning the gap. The CDR3 DNA reads TGTGCCATCAGTGGGTGGGACATGAACAATGAGCAGTTCTTC. Translated, it gives CAISGWDMNNEQFF.

This rearrangement joins TRBV7-2 to TRBJ1-1, with D perhaps matching TRBD1 (6 bases). V dropped 0 bases and J dropped 4 bases, with 12 bases sitting between them. CDR1 SGHTA and CDR2 FQGNSA come from the germline V gene. CDR3 length: 15 residues. CDR3 DNA sequence: TGTGCCAGCAGCTTAGCCGGTGGGGGGGCCACTGAAGCTTTCTTT. Translating it yields CASSLAGGGATEAFF. The entire variable domain, with the rest obtained from reference TRBV7-2 and TRBJ1-1, is as follows: GAGVSQSPSNKVTEKGKDVELRCDPISGHTALYWYRQSLGQGLEFLIYFQGNSAPDKSGLPSDRFSAERTGGSVSTLTIQRTQQEDSAVYLCASSLAGGGATEAFFGQGTRLTVV.

The chain recombines TRBV30 with TRBJ1-3; D is unclear. The CDR3 has 15 residues. The V end was cut by 4 bases, the J end by 0 bases, with 13 bases between. Germline loops: CDR1 GTSNPN, CDR2 SVGIG (reference sequence). The CDR3 spells CAWKAEIISGNTIYF. The CDR3 coding sequence is TGTGCCTGGAAGGCAGAGATCATCTCTGGAAACACCATATATTTT.

This sequence joins TRBV29-1 and TRBJ1-1; 7 bases are shared with TRBD1. With 7 bases clipped from V and 10 bases from J, the junction kept 12 bases outside the gene matches. CDR3 length: 12 amino acids. Germline V gene lookup returns CDR1 SQVTM and CDR2 ANQGSEA. DNA for the CDR3: TGCAGCGGGGGTTCAAACAGGGGCCCAGCTTTCTTT. Residues: CSGGSNRGPAFF.

The chain joins TRBV7-2 to TRBJ2-1; TRBD2 matches at 14 bases. This CDR3 spans 17 amino acids. Trimming took 3 bases from V and 7 from J; bases not matched to a gene: 8. CDR1 is SGHTA and CDR2 is FQGNSA in the germline V gene. Written as DNA, the CDR3 is TGTGCCAGCAGCTTTCACGGACTAGCGGGGGGTGGAAATGAGCAGTTCTTC. Amino acid sequence: CASSFHGLAGGGNEQFF. The variable domain in full, completed from reference TRBV7-2 and TRBJ2-1, reads GAGVSQSPSNKVTEKGKDVELRCDPISGHTALYWYRQSLGQGLEFLIYFQGNSAPDKSGLPSDRFSAERTGGSVSTLTIQRTQQEDSAVYLCASSFHGLAGGGNEQFFGPGTRLTVL.